The entry below describes one T cell receptor (beta chain). This clonotype was counted between two and nine times. The specificity of this receptor is unknown. No clone much larger than this one lies a single base away; base qualities are absent. This record comes from a study of response to subunit inactivated influenza vaccine listed by TCRdb under 2018. In the study overall: Deep quantitative T cell receptor repertoire profiling was used in the study to track responses to a trivalent subunit inactivated influenza vaccine.

Receptor amplification or capture employed RT-PCR. TCRdb names Illumina HiSeq 2500 as the instrument used. TCRdb itself trimmed the public reads at Q25 with fastp, ran MiXCR and retained productive beta chains. Under each unique CDR3 protein, matching rows form one entry showing the most common genes and DNA. A total of about 500,000 distinct CDR3 sequences appear in this sample, 15% to 20% of them only once. In total, the top ten clones hold about 3% of the sample. General conclusions and limits of the study: According to the authors, only a limited number of new T cells may be recruited by each seasonal influenza vaccination.

Measured from the cysteine to the phenylalanine, the CDR3 is 16 residues long. Just CDR3 DNA is preserved here, 48 bases in frame from base 1. Trimming removed 0 bases from V and 4 bases from J; the gene matches leave 7 bases unexplained. CDR1 is given as LGHNA and CDR2 as YSLEER, both from the germline V gene. The clonotype originates from a man aged 45 to 75 who received an inactivated influenza vaccine. Donor details come from another sample of the same person, matched by shared clones. Source: CD4+ T cells sorted from PBMCs, taken around 25 months after vaccination. The V and J genes are TRBV4-3 and TRBJ2-7; 9 central nucleotides agree with TRBD2. DNA sequence: TGCGCCAGCAGCCAAGATAGTCGGCTAGCGGGGTACGAGCAGTACTTC. Its coded protein is CASSQDSRLAGYEQYF.